This record concerns one T cell receptor (beta chain) sequence. Its antigen is currently not known. One base away there is no much larger clone; base qualities are not given. These data belong to a study of T-cell reconstitution after alpha-beta-depleted transplantation in children (dated by TCRdb to the mid-2010s). At the level of the whole study: Using TCR repertoire profiling, the study followed T-cell immune reconstitution in a quantitative way in children after TCRalphabeta/CD19-depleted allogeneic hematopoietic cell transplantation.

V loses 7 bases, J loses 4 bases, and the germline ends lie 19 bases apart. The CDR3 spans 15 residues, from the cysteine through the phenylalanine. The retained sequence is limited to the CDR3, 45 bases, with the frame set at the first base. The receptor library was made with PCR. Data came from an Illumina HiSeq 2500. Molecular barcoding was employed in the preparation of TCR libraries, with unique molecular identifiers being used to normalize TCRbeta repertoire quantification. TCRdb's own reprocessing of the public reads used fastp at Q25 and MiXCR and kept productive beta chains. Rows are combined by CDR3 protein, so each entry shows the most common genes and DNA. For this sample the table gives approximately 510,000 distinct CDR3 sequences, of which 15% to 20% were detected only once. The ten largest make up 3% to 3.5% of the sample.

The TCR originated in a human donor who donated a stem cell graft to a child with acute lymphoblastic leukemia. The chain links TRBV12-3 or TRBV12-4 with TRBJ1-1; TRBD1 is possibly the D segment (5 matching bases). The sequencing here drew on PBMCs from the stem cell graft donor, taken from the stem cell graft. For the CDR3, the sequence is CASNSPWQGTTEAFF. The nucleotides read TGTGCCAGCAATTCACCTTGGCAGGGTACCACTGAAGCTTTCTTT.